Only a few counts were recorded for the clone carrying this T cell receptor (beta chain). This entry belongs to a study of blood T cell repertoires in COVID-19. Study as a whole: The analysed material was cDNA or gDNA that came from T cells, B-cell-depleted T cells, or PBMCs.

CDR1 and CDR2 (germline): MGHRA, YSYEKL. This CDR3 spans 15 amino acids. Trimming cost V 5 bases and J 3 bases; bases outside gene matches: 8. Everyone who took part was about 18 to 90 years old, and they came from about 25 US areas. Allocation to cohorts depended on clinical history reported by the participants. The data were produced by immunoSEQ multiplex PCR, yet TCRdb's version contains in-frame clones alone and is incomplete. The profile shows 300,000 to 450,000 clones, approximately 90% of them singletons. The sequence derives from a man between 18 and 29 years old who had recovered from COVID-19. The sample comprised PBMCs or T cells enriched from blood (not recorded which). The V call is TRBV4-1, the J call TRBJ1-2; 8 bases are a match to TRBD1. CDR3 protein: CASSAPGGGDYGYTF. For the CDR3, the DNA is TGCGCCAGCAGCGCTCCAGGGGGCGGTGACTATGGCTACACCTTC.